This passage covers 19 T cell receptor beta chains from one sample sequenced in a study of early T cells in non-severe SARS-CoV-2 infection. Using its own MiXCR run on the 5' RACE reads, TCRdb lists one record per CDR3 protein. This table holds 25,000 to 35,000 distinct CDR3 sequences, about 5% found once. The sequenced sample was whole blood. All receptors derive from an adult who was a healthcare worker with PCR-confirmed SARS-CoV-2 infection or an uninfected control (not recorded which).

This clonotype was seen a handful of times. The chain carries TRBV30 and TRBJ1-1; D may be TRBD1 (5 bases). Trimming shortened V by 5 bases and J by 1 base, and 8 bases separated the two germline ends. The CDR3 is made up of 12 amino acids. From germline, CDR1 is GTSNPN and CDR2 SVGIG (reference sequence). This CDR3 is CAWDRPNTEAFF. In DNA, the CDR3 is TGTGCCTGGGACAGACCGAACACTGAAGCTTTCTTT.

In its sample, this clonotype was seen many times. The gene calls are TRBV14 and TRBJ2-7; the match to TRBD1 covers 11 bases. The germline V gene has CDR1 SGHDN and CDR2 FVKESK. Trimming cost V 4 bases and J 6 bases; bases outside gene matches: 8. There are 15 residues in the CDR3. The DNA for the CDR3 is TGTGCCAGCAGCCCGGGGACAGGGGGACCGGTCGAGCAGTACTTC. Translated, it gives CASSPGTGGPVEQYF.

There are many counts of this clonotype. The chain has TRBV6-5 and TRBJ2-1; D unclear. Germline CDR1 and CDR2: MNHEY and SVGAGI. V lost 5 bases, J lost 5 bases, and 10 bases lay in between. The CDR3 loop spans 13 amino acids. The CDR3 here is CASSHGRNNEQFF. The CDR3 coding sequence is TGTGCCAGCAGTCACGGACGGAACAATGAGCAGTTCTTC.

In its sample, this clonotype was seen many times. The CDR3 nucleotides are TGTGCCAGCAGCTTGGAAGCCGAGACCCAGTACTTC. It specifies CASSLEAETQYF. The chain carries TRBV5-4 and TRBJ2-5; no firm D call. The CDR3 is made up of 12 amino acids. Germline lookup yields CDR1 SGHNT and CDR2 YYREEE (reference sequence). V shed 0 bases and J shed 5 bases, with 5 bases lying between them.

This clonotype came up many times. This chain links TRBV10-3 with TRBJ2-7; no clear D. V was clipped by 3 bases and J by 2 bases, with 11 bases between them. The CDR3 sequence is 14 residues long. Looked up from germline, CDR1 is ENHRY and CDR2 is SYGVKD. The CDR3 protein is CAISDSRSTYEQYF. CDR3 nucleotides: TGTGCCATCAGTGATTCCAGGTCCACCTACGAGCAGTACTTC.

In this sample, this clonotype turned up a few times. The rearrangement uses TRBV19 and TRBJ2-7; perhaps TRBD1 as D (6 bases). This CDR3 has 15 amino acids. Germline V gives CDR1 LNHDA, CDR2 SQIVND (reference sequence). The V end was cut by 5 bases, the J end by 0 bases, with 14 bases between. CDR3 amino acids: CASSSGRGFSYEQYF. The CDR3 DNA is TGTGCCAGTAGTTCGGGCAGGGGATTCTCCTACGAGCAGTACTTC.

This clonotype was seen repeatedly, ten times or more. The chain recombines TRBV13 with TRBJ2-1; D is undetermined. V dropped 5 bases and J dropped 0 bases, with 14 bases sitting between them. In germline, CDR1 is PRHDT, CDR2 FYEKMQ (reference sequence). This CDR3 is built from 16 residues. The DNA for the CDR3 is TGTGCCAGCAGCCCGCCGACGACCAGCTCCTACAATGAGCAGTTCTTC. Translating gives CASSPPTTSSYNEQFF.

This clonotype was seen ten or more times. This chain joins TRBV9 and TRBJ1-2, with D possibly matching TRBD1 (5 bases). V lost 4 bases, J lost 4 bases, and 14 bases lay in between. CDR3 size: 14 residues. Looked up from germline, CDR1 is SGDLS and CDR2 is YYNGEE. The CDR3 spells CASSPWGTGYGYTF. The CDR3, as DNA: TGTGCCAGCAGCCCGTGGGGCACGGGCTATGGCTACACCTTC.

This clonotype was found many times. The chain links TRBV29-1 to TRBJ2-7; 7 bases are shared with TRBD1. The germline gives CDR1 SQVTM, CDR2 ANQGSEA. The CDR3 has 15 residues. V lost 4 bases to trimming and J lost 2 bases; unmatched junction nucleotides: 11. Here the CDR3 DNA reads TGCAGCGTTGCGGGGACCGGGACAGCAGCCTACGAGCAGTACTTC. Protein sequence: CSVAGTGTAAYEQYF.

This clonotype has ten or more counts. V is TRBV20-1 and J is TRBJ2-7; TRBD2 aligns across 11 bases. Germline V CDR1 and CDR2: DFQATT, SNEGSKA (reference sequence). This CDR3 has 16 amino acids. V trimming: 6 bases; J trimming: 2 bases; junction bases outside the gene matches: 12. The CDR3 region has the DNA TGCAGTGCCCACCATAGCGGGAGGGCCAGGACCTACGAGCAGTACTTC. This encodes CSAHHSGRARTYEQYF.

This clonotype has ten or more counts. DNA for the CDR3: TGTGCCAGCAGCCCCAGGGGCAGGGTAGCCTTGGATGATGAGCAGTTCTTC. Residues: CASSPRGRVALDDEQFF. V and J are TRBV7-3 and TRBJ2-1, with a weak D call TRBD1 (6 bases). From germline, CDR1 is SGHTA and CDR2 FQGTGA. This CDR3 has 17 amino acids. V was clipped by 5 bases and J by 8 bases, with 25 bases between them. Complete variable domain (other parts from reference TRBV7-3 and TRBJ2-1): GAGVSQTPSNKVTEKGKYVELRCDPISGHTALYWYRQSLGQGPEFLIYFQGTGAADDSGLPNDRFFAVRPEGSVSTLKIQRTERGDSAVYLCASSPRGRVALDDEQFFGPGTRLTVL.

This clonotype was observed at least ten times. The chain has TRBV9 and TRBJ1-2; 9 bases match TRBD1. The CDR3 contains 14 residues. After removal of 5 bases from V and 2 bases from J, the junction contained 4 bases not matched to a gene. Germline CDR1 and CDR2: SGDLS and YYNGEE. CDR3 DNA: TGTGCCAGCAGAGAACAGGGGGCGAACTATGGCTACACCTTC. Protein: CASREQGANYGYTF.

On this clonotype itself: An end of the junction differs from the germline gene, which may be a read error. V and J are TRBV7-3 and TRBJ2-3; the match to TRBD1 covers 10 bases. This CDR3 has 15 residues. Germline lookup yields CDR1 SGHTA and CDR2 FQGTGA. As DNA, the CDR3 is TGTGCCAGCAGCTCGGACAGGGGGTGGTCAGATACGCGGTATTTT. Its protein product is CASSSDRGWSDTRYF.

This clonotype was seen repeatedly, ten times or more. The chain links TRBV7-9 to TRBJ1-1, with D possibly matching TRBD1 (6 bases). In germline, CDR1 is SEHNR, CDR2 FQNEAQ (reference sequence). The CDR3 length is 16 residues. Trimming took 5 bases from V and 4 from J, leaving 20 bases between them. CDR3 residues: CASSPPRGADRTEAFF. The CDR3 nucleotides read TGTGCCAGCAGCCCCCCCCGGGGGGCAGATCGCACTGAAGCTTTCTTT.

This chain uses TRBV7-6 with TRBJ2-7; no reliable D call. The CDR3 totals 14 residues. Trimming took off 5 bases at V and 3 bases at J, with 14 bases between the two ends. Germline lookup yields CDR1 SGHVS and CDR2 FNYEAQ. CDR3: CASSKSWGNYEQYF. The DNA of the CDR3 is TGTGCCAGCAGCAAGAGCTGGGGAAACTACGAGCAGTACTTC.

This clonotype has ten or more counts. The chain joins TRBV7-8 to TRBJ2-2; a possible D gene is TRBD2 (6 bases). Per germline, CDR1 SGHVS and CDR2 FQNEAQ. CDR3 length equals 16 residues. Trimming removed 2 bases at V and 2 bases at J, with 12 bases between. Here the CDR3 reads CASSLLAGINTGELFF. The CDR3 DNA reads as TGTGCCAGCAGCTTATTGGCGGGAATTAACACCGGGGAGCTGTTTTTT. The full variable domain, completed using reference TRBV7-8 and TRBJ2-2, is GAGVSQSPRYKVAKRGQDVALRCDPISGHVSLFWYQQALGQGPEFLTYFQNEAQLDKSGLPSDRFFAERPEGSVSTLKIQRTQQEDSAVYLCASSLLAGINTGELFFGEGSRLTVL.

This clonotype was counted many times. V and J are TRBV20-1 and TRBJ2-7; 7 bases are shared with TRBD2. Trimming took 0 bases from V and 2 from J; bases not matched to a gene: 4. The CDR3 runs to 14 residues. The germline gives CDR1 DFQATT, CDR2 SNEGSKA (reference sequence). Here the CDR3 reads CSARDVGGAYEQYF. CDR3 DNA sequence: TGCAGTGCTAGAGATGTGGGGGGGGCCTACGAGCAGTACTTC.

In its sample, this clonotype was seen many times. V and J are TRBV29-1 and TRBJ2-1; possible D gene TRBD2, 5 bases. This CDR3 has 12 amino acids. CDR1 and CDR2 (germline): SQVTM, ANQGSEA. V lost 4 bases and J lost 8, with 12 bases in between. The CDR3 region has the DNA TGCAGCGTTGGCCTAGCTGGGCATGAGCAGTTCTTC. Translation: CSVGLAGHEQFF.

This clonotype was counted at least ten times. This sequence joins TRBV12-3 or TRBV12-4 and TRBJ2-2, with TRBD1 matching over 9 bases. This CDR3 comprises 18 residues. Germline trimming cut 6 bases from V and 4 bases from J; bases unmatched to any gene: 15. CDR3 region: CASSALVGGQGATGELFF. CDR3 bases: TGTGCCAGCAGCGCCCTTGTAGGGGGACAGGGAGCCACCGGGGAGCTGTTTTTT.